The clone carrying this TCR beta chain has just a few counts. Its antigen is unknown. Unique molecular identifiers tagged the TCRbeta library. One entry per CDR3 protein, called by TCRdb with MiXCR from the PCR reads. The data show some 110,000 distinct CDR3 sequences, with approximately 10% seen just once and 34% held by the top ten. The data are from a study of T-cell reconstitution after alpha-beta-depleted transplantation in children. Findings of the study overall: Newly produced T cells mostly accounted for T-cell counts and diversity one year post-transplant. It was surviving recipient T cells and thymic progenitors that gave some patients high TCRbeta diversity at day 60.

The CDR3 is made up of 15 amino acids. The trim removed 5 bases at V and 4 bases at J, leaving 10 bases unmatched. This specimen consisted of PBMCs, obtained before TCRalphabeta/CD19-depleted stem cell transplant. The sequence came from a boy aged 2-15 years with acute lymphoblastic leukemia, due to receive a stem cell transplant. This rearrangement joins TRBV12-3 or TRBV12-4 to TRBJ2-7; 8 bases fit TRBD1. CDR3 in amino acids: CASSRQGWRKYEQYF. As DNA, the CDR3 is TGTGCCAGCAGTCGACAGGGGTGGAGGAAATACGAGCAGTACTTC.